Listed here are 4 T cell receptor beta chains from one sample, sequenced in a study of CD8+ T cells in alopecia areata (dated by TCRdb to about 2018). Reading the label with the study, this specimen's time point is: baseline before oral tofacitinib. The library was prepared using the immunoSEQ multiplex PCR assay. For TCR sequencing, RNA was extracted from every sample and reverse transcribed into cDNA to serve as template. TCRdb took over this immuneACCESS table, retaining in-frame rearrangements with V and J assigned. Such tables are incomplete; in checked studies, under half of the missing clones stem from an unresolved V gene, and the remainder is unexplained. This sample gives more than 100,000 clones in total; around 60% of them show up just once. Of the sample, roughly 4.8% falls within the top ten clones. This specimen consisted of CD4+ T cells sorted from blood, obtained at week 0. These receptors originate from a human donor with alopecia areata.

This clone has just one count. J is TRBJ1-1 and V is TRBV5-1; no reliable D call. This CDR3 comprises 14 residues. Between the trimmed V and J ends, which lost 2 bases and 4 bases, there was a span of 12 bases. Per the germline V gene, CDR1 is SGHRS and CDR2 is YFSETQ. CDR3 in DNA: TGCGCCAGCAGCTTAGGCGGAGAAATCACTGAAGCTTTCTTT. As protein: CASSLGGEITEAFF.

A remark on this clone: One junction end disagrees with the germline gene, perhaps due to a read error. Other DNA sequences in the sample encode the same CDR3. The J gene is TRBJ1-2, the V gene TRBV2; D gene unclear. CDR3 length equals 12 residues. The germline CDR1 and CDR2 sequences are SNHLY and FYNNEI. The CDR3 protein is CASSANSYGYTF. CDR3 sequence (DNA): TGTGCCAGTAGTGCGAATTCATATGGCTACACCTTC.

The rearrangement uses TRBV25-1 and TRBJ2-2; 7 bases are shared with TRBD1. This CDR3 comprises 16 residues. The V gene's germline CDR1 is MGHDK and CDR2 SYGVNS. Trimming took 1 base from V and 1 from J; bases not matched to a gene: 3. The CDR3 bases are TGTGCCAGCAGTGAATTAAGGACAGGGAACACCGGGGAGCTGTTTTTT. This sequence encodes CASSELRTGNTGELFF.

V and J are TRBV25-1 and TRBJ2-5; 13 nucleotides align to TRBD2. With V trimmed by 8 bases and J by 3 bases, 6 bases remained unmatched. CDR1 is MGHDK, CDR2 SYGVNS, per germline. CDR3 length: 15 amino acids. Here the CDR3 DNA reads TGTGCCAGCGGGGGACTAGCGGGGCATGAAGAGACCCAGTACTTC. As protein: CASGGLAGHEETQYF. The full variable domain, completed using reference TRBV25-1 and TRBJ2-5, is EADIYQTPRYLVIGTGKKITLECSQTMGHDKMYWYQQDPGMELHLIHYSYGVNSTEKGDLSSESTVSRIRTEHFPLTLESARPSHTSQYLCASGGLAGHEETQYFGPGTRLLVL.